One sample yielded the 19 T cell receptor beta chains listed below, sequenced in a study of beta chain features in type 1 diabetes (dated by TCRdb to 2017 to 2018). Library preparation used the immunoSEQ multiplex PCR assay. The entire amount of isolated RNA was reverse transcribed using the High Capacity cDNA Reverse Transcription Kit, so the sequenced TCRB transcripts were expressed ones. In TCRdb, the immuneACCESS table is reduced to in-frame sequences with V and J assigned. These tables do not hold every clone; where another copy was compared, an unresolved V gene accounts for under half, and the others remain unexplained. The sample includes 390,000 or so clones, with about 15% observed a single time. About 0.04% of the sample is taken by the ten largest. The specimen sequenced was naive CD4+ T cells from blood. The cell subset or site label here, explained by the study, means: true naive CD4+ T cells. The receptors here all came from a man in his thirties or forties in good health.

The chain is built from TRBV10-3 and TRBJ2-1; possible D gene TRBD1, 5 bases. CDR3 length equals 14 residues. The V end lost 0 bases, the J end lost 7 bases, and 10 bases lay between the germline ends. Per the germline V gene, CDR1 is ENHRY and CDR2 is SYGVKD. The CDR3 bases are TGTGCCATCAGTGAGTCGAGACAGAGGAATGAGCAGTTCTTC. Its translation is CAISESRQRNEQFF.

This clone was seen more than once but under ten times. The chain couples TRBV29-1 to TRBJ1-2; D gene unclear. CDR1 and CDR2 from the germline V gene are SQVTM and ANQGSEA. This CDR3 spans 13 amino acids. The V gene lost 3 bases and the J gene lost 3 bases, with 11 bases spanning the gap. The CDR3 DNA is TGCAGCGTTGAGAACGGAGTGGACTATGGCTACACCTTC. Translation gives CSVENGVDYGYTF. The entire variable domain, with the rest obtained from reference TRBV29-1 and TRBJ1-2, is as follows: SAVISQKPSRDICQRGTSLTIQCQVDSQVTMMFWYRQQPGQSLTLIATANQGSEATYESGFVIDKFPISRPNLTFSTLTVSNMSPEDSSIYLCSVENGVDYGYTFGSGTRLTVV.

This clone came up a few times. Other nucleotide sequences from this sample produce the same CDR3. J is TRBJ1-1 and V is TRBV9, with TRBD1 as a possible D gene (5 bases). V lost 1 base, J lost 1 base, and 8 bases lay in between. The CDR3 has 14 residues. Germline values: CDR1 SGDLS, CDR2 YYNGEE. The CDR3 bases are TGTGCCAGCAGCGTAACGGGGCAGAACACTGAAGCTTTCTTT. This sequence encodes CASSVTGQNTEAFF. Variable domain in full (rest from reference TRBV9 and TRBJ1-1): DSGVTQTPKHLITATGQRVTLRCSPRSGDLSVYWYQQSLDQGLQFLIQYYNGEERAKGNILERFSAQQFPDLHSELNLSSLELGDSALYFCASSVTGQNTEAFFGQGTRLTVV.

V gene TRBV5-6 combines with J gene TRBJ2-7, with TRBD1 matching over 7 bases. Germline lookup yields CDR1 SGHDT and CDR2 YYEEEE. CDR3 length: 15 amino acids. Trimming cost V 4 bases and J 0 bases; bases outside gene matches: 7. CDR3 sequence: CASSTPGQSSYEQYF. In DNA form, the CDR3 reads TGTGCCAGCAGCACACCGGGACAGAGCTCCTACGAGCAGTACTTC.

The V call is TRBV4-1, the J call TRBJ1-1; D uncertain. V lost 5 bases and J 0 bases, leaving 13 bases between the germline ends. CDR1 and CDR2 from the germline V gene are MGHRA and YSYEKL. This CDR3 is built from 15 residues. CDR3 in DNA: TGCGCCAGCAGCTATGGCCACGGAGTGAACACTGAAGCTTTCTTT. Residues: CASSYGHGVNTEAFF.

The chain has TRBV4-1 and TRBJ2-5, with D possibly TRBD2 on 5 matching bases. The CDR3 has 16 residues. Trimming took off 4 bases at V and 5 bases at J, with 20 bases between the two ends. CDR1 is MGHRA, CDR2 YSYEKL, per germline. For the CDR3, the DNA is TGCGCCAGCAGCCCGATTGTCGGCCTAAGGGAGGAGACCCAGTACTTC. Amino acid sequence: CASSPIVGLREETQYF.

The CDR3 bases are TGCGCCAGCAGGAGGTCGGGGGAAGCAGAAGAGACCCAGTACTTC. This translates into CASRRSGEAEETQYF. This chain links TRBV5-1 with TRBJ2-5; weak D call: TRBD2 (6 bases). CDR3 length equals 15 residues. Trimming took off 5 bases at V and 3 bases at J, with 17 bases between the two ends. Germline assignment: CDR1 SGHRS and CDR2 YFSETQ.

The rearrangement uses TRBV7-8 and TRBJ1-2; tentative D call: TRBD1 (6 bases). The CDR3 extends over 14 amino acids. Germline CDR1 reads SGHVS; CDR2 reads FQNEAQ. Between the trimmed V and J ends, which lost 1 base and 4 bases, there was a span of 10 bases. In nucleotides, the CDR3 is TGTGCCAGCAGCTTAGAACAGGGAAGCTATGGCTACACCTTC. Translated: CASSLEQGSYGYTF.

The chain is built from TRBV20-1 and TRBJ1-1; D gene ambiguous. CDR3 length equals 11 residues. Trimming cost V 5 bases and J 3 bases, with 7 bases left between them. Germline CDR1 reads DFQATT; CDR2 reads SNEGSKA (reference sequence). The CDR3 here is CSAAYDTEAFF. CDR3 nucleotides: TGCAGTGCTGCGTACGACACTGAAGCTTTCTTT.

This clone was found a few times. The chain recombines TRBV12-5 with TRBJ2-3; 8 bases are a match to TRBD2. Germline V gives CDR1 LGHNT, CDR2 FRNRAP. This CDR3 is built from 14 residues. With V trimmed by 9 bases and J by 2 bases, 7 bases remained unmatched. CDR3 in amino acids: CASGIAGLTDTQYF. The CDR3 region has the DNA TGTGCTAGCGGGATAGCGGGACTCACAGATACGCAGTATTTT.

This chain uses TRBV4-1 with TRBJ2-3; 12 bases line up with TRBD2. Trimming at V came to 2 bases and at J to 4 bases, leaving 7 bases not matched to a gene. CDR1 is MGHRA and CDR2 is YSYEKL in the germline V gene. There are 17 residues in the CDR3. DNA of the CDR3: TGCGCCAGCAGCCAACCTTCGACTAGCGGGAGTTCAGATACGCAGTATTTT. It is translated as CASSQPSTSGSSDTQYF.

The chain employs TRBV7-9 and TRBJ2-1; weak D call: TRBD2 (6 bases). Germline lookup yields CDR1 SEHNR and CDR2 FQNEAQ (reference sequence). V lost 4 bases to trimming and J lost 2 bases, with 12 bases between them. This CDR3 comprises 15 residues. The CDR3 DNA reads TGTGCCAGCAGCTCCCTAGCGCTAACCTACAATGAGCAGTTCTTC. It codes for CASSSLALTYNEQFF.

This clone was detected a few times. This chain connects TRBV30 to TRBJ1-1; D gene ambiguous. This CDR3 has 17 residues. CDR1 and CDR2 (germline): GTSNPN, SVGIG (reference sequence). With 5 bases removed from V and 4 bases from J, the gap between germline ends came to 26 bases. The CDR3 loop reads CAWDRSSRFVAGTEAFF. For the CDR3, the DNA is TGTGCCTGGGATCGATCCTCACGCTTCGTTGCGGGCACTGAAGCTTTCTTT.

This clone was observed at least ten times. This chain connects TRBV30 to TRBJ1-1, with D unresolved. The V gene lost 3 bases and the J gene lost 5 bases, with 4 bases spanning the gap. CDR3 length: 10 residues. Germline lookup yields CDR1 GTSNPN and CDR2 SVGIG (reference sequence). The CDR3, as DNA: TGTGCCTGGAGAGGGACTGAAGCTTTCTTT. It is translated as CAWRGTEAFF.

This clone was seen a few times. The V and J genes are TRBV7-2 and TRBJ2-4; D possibly corresponds to TRBD1 (5 bases). Trimming took 0 bases from V and 6 from J, leaving 12 bases between them. The germline V gene encodes CDR1 SGHTA and CDR2 FQGNSA. There are 15 residues in the CDR3. The CDR3: CASSLAPGRGNIQYF. The DNA of the CDR3 is TGTGCCAGCAGCTTAGCGCCAGGGCGTGGAAACATTCAGTACTTC.

This clone was seen more than once but under ten times. The genes are TRBV29-1 and TRBJ1-3, with D unclear. CDR3 length equals 14 residues. Between the trimmed V and J ends, which lost 0 bases and 2 bases, there was a span of 8 bases. The V gene's germline CDR1 is SQVTM and CDR2 ANQGSEA. The CDR3 bases are TGCAGCGTTGAAGAATCCGGGACTGGAAACACCATATATTTT. Protein product: CSVEESGTGNTIYF.

This clone was recorded a few times. The chain links TRBV7-9 to TRBJ1-1, with D unresolved. The CDR3 sequence is 15 residues long. The V gene's germline CDR1 is SEHNR and CDR2 FQNEAQ (reference sequence). Trimming stripped 3 bases from V and 1 base from J, with 12 bases between. In nucleotides, the CDR3 is TGTGCCAGCAGCTTTGCCCGAGCTGCGAACACTGAAGCTTTCTTT. Its translation is CASSFARAANTEAFF.

The chain couples TRBV12-5 to TRBJ2-4; D possibly matches TRBD1 or TRBD2 (5 bases each). The CDR3 has 14 residues. The V and J ends lost 0 bases and 10 bases respectively, with 13 bases between them. The germline V gene encodes CDR1 LGHNT and CDR2 FRNRAP. The CDR3 DNA follows: TGTGCTAGTGGTTTGGTACTCGGGGCAGCAATTCAGTACTTC. It encodes CASGLVLGAAIQYF.

V and J are TRBV7-8 and TRBJ2-2, with D perhaps assigned TRBD1 or TRBD2 (5 bases each). Germline lookup yields CDR1 SGHVS and CDR2 FQNEAQ. The CDR3 totals 16 residues. V lost 8 bases, J lost 2 bases, and 18 bases lay in between. The CDR3 loop reads CASGPLPGPNTGELFF. The CDR3 DNA reads as TGTGCCAGCGGACCACTCCCGGGGCCCAACACCGGGGAGCTGTTTTTT.